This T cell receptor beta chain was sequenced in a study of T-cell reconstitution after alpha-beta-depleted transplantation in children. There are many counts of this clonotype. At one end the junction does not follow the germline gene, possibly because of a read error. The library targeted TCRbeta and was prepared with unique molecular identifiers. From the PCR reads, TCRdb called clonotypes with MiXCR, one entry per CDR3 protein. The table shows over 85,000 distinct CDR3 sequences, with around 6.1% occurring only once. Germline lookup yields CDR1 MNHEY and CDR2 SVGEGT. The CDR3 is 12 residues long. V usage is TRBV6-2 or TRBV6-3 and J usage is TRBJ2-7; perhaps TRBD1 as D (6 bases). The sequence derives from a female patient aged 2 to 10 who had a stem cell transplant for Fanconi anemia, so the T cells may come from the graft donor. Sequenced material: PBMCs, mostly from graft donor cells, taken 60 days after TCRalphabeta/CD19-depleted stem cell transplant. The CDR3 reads CATTGLGYEQYF. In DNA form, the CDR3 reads TGCGCGACCACAGGGTTAGGCTACGAGCAGTACTTC.